This T cell receptor beta chain was captured in a study of OX40 agonist ivuxolimab in advanced cancers. Study details: Allowance was made for prior anti-PD-1, anti-PD-L1 or anti-CTLA-4 therapy, and about 40% had some. Partial responses were recorded for three patients, including one with hepatocellular carcinoma and two with cutaneous melanoma.

A history of autoimmune disease or systemic immunosuppression excluded patients. The V and J ends lost 0 bases and 10 bases respectively, with 13 bases between them. The CDR3 loop spans 15 amino acids. Germline V gene sequence: CDR1 LNHNV, CDR2 YYDKDF (reference sequence). Profiling relied on immunoSEQ multiplex PCR, and the TCRdb table lists in-frame clones only, not all of them. The sample consists of tens of thousands of clones, about 85% of them appearing once. This clone was found a few times. Its cognate antigen is unknown. Study outcomes and limitations: Partial responders treated at 0.1-3.0 mg/kg exhibited clonal expansion among the lowest measured.

This clonotype was obtained from an adult with an advanced solid tumor such as melanoma, head and neck, liver or kidney cancer. Sequencing used CD4+ or CD8+ T cells sorted from blood, obtained in a trial of the OX40 agonist ivuxolimab. The J gene is TRBJ1-6, the V gene TRBV15; D perhaps matches TRBD1 (6 bases). CDR3 nucleotide sequence: TGTGCCACCAGCAGAGAGCGGGGGGCGGGATCACCCCTCCACTTT. Translated, it gives CATSRERGAGSPLHF. Supplemented by reference TRBV15 and TRBJ1-6, the full variable domain reads DAMVIQNPRYQVTQFGKPVTLSCSQTLNHNVMYWYQQKSSQAPKLLFHYYDKDFNNEADTPDNFQSRRPNTSFCFLDIRSPGLGDTAMYLCATSRERGAGSPLHFGNGTRLTVT.